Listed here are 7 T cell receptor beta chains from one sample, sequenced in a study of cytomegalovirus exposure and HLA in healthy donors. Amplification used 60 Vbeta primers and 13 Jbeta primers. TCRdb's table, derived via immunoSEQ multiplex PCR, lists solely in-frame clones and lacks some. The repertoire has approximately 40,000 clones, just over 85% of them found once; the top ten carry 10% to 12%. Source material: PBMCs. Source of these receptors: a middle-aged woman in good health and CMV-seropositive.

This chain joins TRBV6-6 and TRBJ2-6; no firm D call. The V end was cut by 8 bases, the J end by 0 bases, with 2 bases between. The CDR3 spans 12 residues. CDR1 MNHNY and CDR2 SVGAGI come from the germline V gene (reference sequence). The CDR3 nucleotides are TGTGCCAGCCGCTCTGGGGCCAACGTCCTGACTTTC. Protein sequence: CASRSGANVLTF.

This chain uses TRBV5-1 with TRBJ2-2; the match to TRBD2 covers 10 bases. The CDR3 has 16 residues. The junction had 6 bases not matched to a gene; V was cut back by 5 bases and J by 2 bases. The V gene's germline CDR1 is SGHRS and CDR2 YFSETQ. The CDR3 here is CASRRLAGANTGELFF. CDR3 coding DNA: TGCGCCAGCAGGCGGCTAGCGGGGGCTAACACCGGGGAGCTGTTTTTT.

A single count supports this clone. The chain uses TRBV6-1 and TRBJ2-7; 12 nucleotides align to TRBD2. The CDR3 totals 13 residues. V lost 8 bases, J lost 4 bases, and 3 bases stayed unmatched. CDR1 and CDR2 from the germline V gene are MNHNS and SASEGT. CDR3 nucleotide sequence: TGTGCCAGCGAACTAGCGGGGGGTTACGAGCAGTACTTC. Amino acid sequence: CASELAGGYEQYF.

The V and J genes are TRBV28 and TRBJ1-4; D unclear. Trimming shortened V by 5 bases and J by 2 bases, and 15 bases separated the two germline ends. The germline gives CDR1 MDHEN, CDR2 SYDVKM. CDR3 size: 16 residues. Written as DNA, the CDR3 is TGTGCCAGCAGTCCGCGAGAGGATTCCACTAATGAAAAACTGTTTTTT. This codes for CASSPREDSTNEKLFF.

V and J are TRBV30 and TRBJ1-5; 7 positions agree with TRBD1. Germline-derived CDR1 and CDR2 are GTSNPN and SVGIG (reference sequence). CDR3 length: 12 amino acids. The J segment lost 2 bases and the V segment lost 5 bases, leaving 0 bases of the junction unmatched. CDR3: CAWDRGNQPQHF. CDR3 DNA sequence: TGTGCCTGGGACAGGGGCAATCAGCCCCAGCATTTT.

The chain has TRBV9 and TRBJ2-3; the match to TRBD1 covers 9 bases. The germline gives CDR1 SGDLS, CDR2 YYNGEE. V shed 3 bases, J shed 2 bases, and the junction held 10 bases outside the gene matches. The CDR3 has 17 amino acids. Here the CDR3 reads CASSATHRGRTTDTQYF. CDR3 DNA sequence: TGTGCCAGCAGCGCGACACACAGGGGGCGAACCACAGATACGCAGTATTTT.

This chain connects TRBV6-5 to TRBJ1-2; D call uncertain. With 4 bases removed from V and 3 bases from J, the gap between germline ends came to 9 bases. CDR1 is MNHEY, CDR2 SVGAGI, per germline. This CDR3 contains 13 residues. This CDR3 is CASSSPGYYGYTF. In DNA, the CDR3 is TGTGCCAGCAGTTCCCCAGGATACTATGGCTACACCTTC.